This T cell receptor beta chain came from a study of CD8+ T cells in alopecia areata. Trimming shortened V by 5 bases and J by 5 bases, and 15 bases separated the two germline ends. Germline assignment: CDR1 SEHNR and CDR2 FQNEAQ (reference sequence). This CDR3 spans 14 amino acids. Treatment in this sample: oral pan-JAK inhibitor, 5-10 mg twice daily. From alopecia areata patients, lesional scalp punch biopsies and peripheral blood were collected. cDNA serving as the sequencing template came from extracted, reverse transcribed RNA. The data were produced by immunoSEQ multiplex PCR, yet TCRdb's version contains in-frame clones alone and is incomplete. The sample has about 90,000 clones, about 44% seen once; the top ten hold roughly a sixth.

The TCR was taken from a human donor with alopecia areata. The sample in question was CD8+ T cells sorted from blood, obtained at week 24, from a patient treated with tofacitinib. V usage is TRBV7-9 and J usage is TRBJ2-5; no clear D gene. The CDR3 loop reads CASSQGDMWETQYF. The CDR3 coding sequence is TGTGCCAGCAGCCAAGGAGACATGTGGGAGACCCAGTACTTC.